Listed below are T cell receptor beta chains from one sample, sequenced in a study of a mutant IDH1 vaccine in newly diagnosed glioma. These receptors lack a known antigen. Sequencing used immunoSEQ multiplex PCR; TCRdb keeps in-frame clones, though not all of them. This sample has more than 50,000 clones, with around 60% found just once. The sample consisted of peripheral blood mononuclear cells (PBMCs), taken from a glioma patient whose treatment included an IDH1 peptide vaccine. The receptors shown here come from a man aged 40-49 years with glioma. Some clones in this sample may be carry-over from other donors' samples. Each CDR3 is given with its conserved first and last residue. The D gene is left open where the match is weak. Size values are once, few and many counts, or a class for expanded clones, and some rows have none.

clone size	D gene	V gene	J gene	CDR3 protein	CDR3 DNA
few	TRBD1	TRBV29-1	TRBJ1-5	CSVARGIGQPQHF	TGCAGCGTTGCCAGGGGGATAGGTCAGCCCCAGCATTTT
NA	NA	TRBV27	TRBJ1-2	CASSFSDTLYGYTF	TGTGCCAGCAGTTTTTCGGACACATTATATGGCTACACCTTC
NA	TRBD1	TRBV5-4	TRBJ1-1	CASSSSTGVVTEAFF	TGTGCCAGCAGCTCTTCGACAGGGGTTGTGACTGAAGCTTTCTTT
NA	NA	TRBV7-9	TRBJ2-3	CASSLSADTQYF	TGTGCCAGCAGCTTATCTGCAGATACGCAGTATTTT
NA	TRBD2	TRBV5-4	TRBJ2-7	CASRTREGTEQYF	TGTGCCAGCAGAACCCGGGAGGGAACCGAGCAGTACTTC
NA	TRBD2	TRBV6-5	TRBJ2-7	CASSESGLATYEQYF	TGTGCCAGCAGCGAATCGGGACTAGCAACCTACGAGCAGTACTTC
NA	TRBD2	TRBV11-3	TRBJ2-7	CASSSGGASSYEQYF	TGTGCCAGCAGCTCGGGGGGAGCGAGCTCCTACGAGCAGTACTTC
NA	NA	TRBV21-1	TRBJ1-2	CASRGQTNYGYTF	TGTGCCAGCAGAGGTCAGACTAACTATGGCTACACCTTC
NA	TRBD1	TRBV7-9	TRBJ2-7	CASSPMTGDEQYF	TGTGCCAGCAGCCCGATGACAGGGGACGAGCAGTACTTC
NA	TRBD1	TRBV19	TRBJ2-5	CASSILPGQGQETQYF	TGTGCCAGTAGTATACTACCCGGACAGGGCCAAGAGACCCAGTACTTC
NA	TRBD1	TRBV5-5	TRBJ1-5	CASSLEGADNQPQHF	TGTGCCAGCAGCTTGGAGGGGGCGGACAATCAGCCCCAGCATTTT
NA	NA	TRBV15	TRBJ1-6	CATSRGGHYNSPLHF	TGTGCCACCAGCAGAGGTGGGCATTATAATTCACCCCTCCACTTT
NA	NA	TRBV2	TRBJ1-1	CASSNLAATEAFF	TGTGCCAGCAGCAACCTGGCGGCCACTGAAGCTTTCTTT
NA	NA	TRBV7-2	TRBJ2-5	CASSLGFTWKTQYF	TGTGCCAGCAGCCTAGGATTCACCTGGAAGACCCAGTACTTC
NA	NA	TRBV5-1	TRBJ2-2	CASSPGRTGELFF	TGCGCCAGCAGCCCTGGACGCACCGGGGAGCTGTTTTTT
few	NA	TRBV6-5	TRBJ1-6	CASSHGRGQGGPLHF	TGTGCCAGCAGCCATGGAAGGGGCCAGGGTGGACCCCTCCACTTT
once	NA	TRBV7-9	TRBJ1-2	CASSLGQNGYTF	TGTGCCAGCAGCTTAGGGCAGAATGGCTACACCTTC
few	NA	TRBV9	TRBJ1-4	CASSVEDSGNEKLFF	TGTGCCAGCAGCGTAGAGGACAGCGGTAATGAAAAACTGTTTTTT
NA	NA	TRBV18	TRBJ2-3	CASSPIGAGKDTDTQYF	TGTGCCAGCTCACCAATTGGCGCGGGGAAAGACACAGATACGCAGTATTTT
NA	TRBD1	TRBV19	TRBJ1-5	CASSILTGGGQPQHF	TGTGCCAGTAGTATCTTGACAGGGGGCGGGCAGCCCCAGCATTTT
NA	NA	TRBV7-9	TRBJ1-4	CASSSLAGTLTNEKLFF	TGTGCCAGCAGCTCCCTAGCCGGGACACTTACTAATGAAAAACTGTTTTTT
NA	NA	TRBV4-1	TRBJ1-6	CASSQPVEVSYNSPLHF	TGCGCCAGCAGCCAGCCGGTTGAGGTCTCCTATAATTCACCCCTCCACTTT
few	NA	TRBV29-1	TRBJ1-2	CSVDPPQVSRGYTF	TGCAGCGTTGATCCCCCACAAGTTTCTAGGGGCTACACCTTC
NA	NA	TRBV7-9	TRBJ2-7	CASSFLGRGESYEQYF	TGTGCCAGCAGCTTTCTAGGCCGTGGGGAATCCTACGAGCAGTACTTC
few	NA	TRBV13	TRBJ2-7	CASTVLQGDLTPEQYF	TGTGCCAGCACCGTACTCCAGGGTGACCTAACCCCTGAGCAGTACTTC
NA	TRBD2	TRBV25-1	TRBJ2-5	CASTESAGVETQYF	TGTGCCAGCACAGAGTCGGCGGGAGTGGAGACCCAGTACTTC
NA	TRBD2	TRBV28	TRBJ2-2	CASIRGGGAPTGELFF	TGTGCCAGCATCCGGGGCGGGGGGGCGCCCACCGGGGAGCTGTTTTTT
NA	NA	TRBV18	TRBJ1-4	CASSPSRANEKLFF	TGTGCCAGCTCACCGTCCAGGGCGAATGAAAAACTGTTTTTT
NA	NA	TRBV6-1	TRBJ1-5	CASGPSGLSNQPQHF	TGTGCCAGCGGCCCCTCCGGGCTCTCGAATCAGCCCCAGCATTTT
NA	TRBD1	TRBV6-5	TRBJ1-2	CASRVQGLLGGYTF	TGTGCCAGCAGGGTACAGGGGCTCCTGGGAGGCTACACCTTC
NA	NA	TRBV5-6	TRBJ1-6	CASSLGPSYNSPLHF	TGTGCCAGCAGCTTGGGGCCCTCCTATAATTCACCCCTCCACTTT
NA	NA	TRBV7-2	TRBJ1-4	CASSLRGWTQNEKLFF	TGTGCCAGCAGCCTCCGGGGATGGACCCAAAATGAAAAACTGTTTTTT
NA	TRBD1	TRBV5-1	TRBJ1-4	CASSLMTGSGEKLFF	TGCGCCAGCAGCTTGATGACAGGGTCTGGGGAAAAACTGTTTTTT
NA	NA	TRBV13	TRBJ1-3	CASSLGPLGSGNTIYF	TGTGCCAGCAGCTTAGGCCCACTCGGTTCTGGAAACACCATATATTTT
NA	NA	TRBV6-1	TRBJ1-1	CASSEMGGVVEAFF	TGTGCCAGCAGTGAAATGGGCGGTGTGGTTGAAGCTTTCTTT
few	NA	TRBV5-1	TRBJ1-4	CASSLGSGYFEKLFF	TGCGCCAGCAGCTTGGGTTCAGGGTATTTTGAAAAACTGTTTTTT
NA	NA	TRBV6-5	TRBJ1-1	CASSNKATEAFF	TGTGCCAGCAGTAATAAGGCCACTGAAGCTTTCTTT
NA	TRBD1	TRBV18	TRBJ1-6	CASSPSDRNSPLHF	TGTGCCAGCTCACCGTCGGACAGGAATTCACCCCTCCACTTT
NA	NA	TRBV5-1	TRBJ2-7	CASSLVGGGSYEQYF	TGCGCCAGCAGCTTGGTCGGAGGAGGGTCCTACGAGCAGTACTTC
NA	TRBD2	TRBV4-2	TRBJ2-7	CASSQEGEGREQYF	TGTGCCAGCAGCCAAGAAGGGGAGGGGCGCGAGCAGTACTTC
NA	TRBD2	TRBV7-8	TRBJ2-2	CASTPRGLAGNTGELFF	TGTGCCAGCACCCCAAGAGGGCTAGCGGGAAACACCGGGGAGCTGTTTTTT
NA	NA	TRBV25-1	TRBJ1-6	CASSDARGSYNSPLHF	TGTGCCAGCAGTGACGCCAGGGGCTCGTATAATTCACCCCTCCACTTT
NA	NA	TRBV9	TRBJ2-2	CASSVDPVNTGELFF	TGTGCCAGCAGCGTAGACCCGGTGAACACCGGGGAGCTGTTTTTT
few	NA	TRBV6-5	TRBJ2-2	CASKGGGTTGELFF	TGTGCCAGCAAAGGGGGGGGGACCACCGGGGAGCTGTTTTTT
few	TRBD1	TRBV19	TRBJ1-5	CASTPRDRVLQPQHF	TGTGCCAGTACCCCCCGGGACAGGGTGCTTCAGCCCCAGCATTTT
few	NA	TRBV2	TRBJ1-5	CASSDEVTRPQHF	TGTGCCAGCAGTGATGAGGTTACACGGCCCCAGCATTTT
NA	TRBD2	TRBV5-1	TRBJ2-3	CASSLGTRSTDTQYF	TGCGCCAGCAGCTTGGGGACTAGGAGCACAGATACGCAGTATTTT
NA	NA	TRBV7-9	TRBJ1-3	CASSLVGGGNTIYF	TGTGCCAGCAGCTTAGTTGGAGGAGGAAACACCATATATTTT